This T cell receptor beta chain is drawn from a study of blood T cell repertoires in COVID-19. The wider study: There were acute and convalescent COVID-19 samples, and they came from the United States, Italy and Spain.

Libraries were prepared by immunoSEQ multiplex PCR; TCRdb keeps only in-frame clonotypes and omits some of them. Among 200,000 to 300,000 clones, under 90% were seen once, and the ten largest hold 4.2%. This CDR3 contains 15 residues. Unmatched junction bases numbered 2, after V lost 0 bases and J lost 4 bases. Per germline, CDR1 LGHNA and CDR2 YSLEER. Sequencing was performed on peripheral blood. The TCR comes from a man aged 55 to 70 with acute or convalescent COVID-19. The chain is built from TRBV4-3 and TRBJ2-1, with 8 bases identical to TRBD2. The CDR3 sequence is CASSQETSGYNEQFF. The CDR3 DNA sequence: TGCGCCAGCAGCCAAGAAACTAGCGGATACAATGAGCAGTTCTTC.